This TCR beta chain was retrieved from a study of cytomegalovirus exposure and HLA in healthy donors. Study in general: Prior work identified 120 million or so unique TCR beta sequences in some 180 million T cells.

A note on this clone: Its cognate antigen is unknown.

CDR1 and CDR2 (germline): MGHRA, YSYEKL. V was clipped by 0 bases and J by 7 bases; unmatched bases: 6. The CDR3 extends over 17 amino acids. This PCR relied on a set of 60 Vbeta primers and 13 Jbeta primers. Profiled with immunoSEQ multiplex PCR; TCRdb holds only in-frame clones, not every one. The table lists approximately 150,000 clones, approximately 82% of them singletons. Study conclusions and caveats: There were 160 or so TCR beta chains listed as cytomegalovirus-associated. V- and J-gene trimming in TCR beta was tied to a missense DCLRE1C variant by an analysis performed later. There were several of the most significant clusters that appeared linked to common viral pathogens in a later analysis.

The origin of this receptor is a man aged 18 to 29 in good health and CMV-seropositive. The chain couples TRBV4-1 to TRBJ2-1; the match to TRBD2 covers 13 bases. Sequences were obtained from PBMCs. The CDR3 DNA reads as TGCGCCAGCAGCCAAGATCACGCGACTAGCGGGGGGAATGAGCAGTTCTTC. Translation gives CASSQDHATSGGNEQFF.